Following are 22 T cell receptor beta chains from one sample sequenced in a study of shared clonotypes between healthy human individuals. Clones were sequenced by immunoSEQ multiplex PCR, and TCRdb holds only the in-frame ones, with some missing. The table records about 520,000 clones, roughly 95% of them present only once. What was sequenced was naive CD4+ T cells sorted from blood. Subset reported: CD45RA+ positively selected. These receptors were taken from a woman aged 25 to 45 in good health.

This chain links TRBV7-2 with TRBJ2-3; D gene uncertain. The CDR3 has 16 residues. CDR1 and CDR2 (germline): SGHTA, FQGNSA. With 4 bases removed from V and 1 base from J, the gap between germline ends came to 15 bases. The CDR3 nucleotides are TGTGCCAGCAGCTACTCAGGCAGCTCGGGCACAGATACGCAGTATTTT. This codes for CASSYSGSSGTDTQYF.

The V gene is TRBV5-5, the J gene TRBJ2-7; 7 nucleotides match TRBD2. V gave up 4 bases and J gave up 3 bases; unmatched junction bases: 13. The CDR3 length is 16 residues. CDR1 and CDR2 from the germline V gene are SGHKS and YYEKEE (reference sequence). The CDR3 reads CASSPVRSSGNYEQYF. The CDR3 DNA reads TGTGCCAGCAGCCCTGTGCGGTCTAGCGGTAACTACGAGCAGTACTTC.

This rearrangement joins TRBV2 to TRBJ2-7; D might be TRBD1 or TRBD2, each matching 5 bases. The V gene lost 6 bases and the J gene lost 4 bases, with 13 bases spanning the gap. CDR1 and CDR2 (germline): SNHLY, FYNNEI. This CDR3 is 13 amino acids long. This CDR3 reads CASRGTGRYEQYF. In DNA form, the CDR3 reads TGTGCCAGCAGGGGGACGGGCAGATACGAGCAGTACTTC. Full variable domain (outside the CDR3, taken from reference TRBV2 and TRBJ2-7): EPEVTQTPSHQVTQMGQEVILRCVPISNHLYFYWYRQILGQKVEFLVSFYNNEISEKSEIFDDQFSVERPDGSNFTLKIRSTKLEDSAMYFCASRGTGRYEQYFGPGTRLTVT.

The chain has TRBV28 and TRBJ1-2; 10 bases match TRBD1. Germline lookup yields CDR1 MDHEN and CDR2 SYDVKM. The CDR3 is 15 residues long. Trimming at V came to 7 bases and at J to 6 bases, leaving 11 bases not matched to a gene. The DNA for the CDR3 is TGTGCCAGCACCCTTCCCCCGGGACAGGGGAATGGCTACACCTTC. Residues: CASTLPPGQGNGYTF.

In its sample, this clone was seen once. The chain recombines TRBV18 with TRBJ2-2; no definite D call. Germline V gene data show CDR1 as KGHSH and CDR2 as LQKENI. The CDR3 extends over 16 amino acids. V lost 1 base, J lost 1 base, and 10 bases lay in between. CDR3 sequence: CASSPLRIKNTGELFF. CDR3 nucleotide sequence: TGTGCCAGCTCACCACTTCGGATCAAGAACACCGGGGAGCTGTTTTTT.

Here the CDR3 DNA reads TGTGCCAGCAGCTTAAGCGGGTCCAGTGGCGGATACGAGCAGTACTTC. Encoded protein: CASSLSGSSGGYEQYF. This sequence joins TRBV7-3 and TRBJ2-7; D possibly corresponds to TRBD2 (5 bases). The V and J ends lost 1 base and 4 bases respectively, with 17 bases between them. This CDR3 has 16 amino acids. Germline V gene sequence: CDR1 SGHTA, CDR2 FQGTGA.

V gene TRBV19 combines with J gene TRBJ1-1, with a tentative D call TRBD1 (5 bases). Germline values: CDR1 LNHDA, CDR2 SQIVND (reference sequence). The CDR3 totals 14 residues. V lost 5 bases and J 0 bases, leaving 10 bases between the germline ends. In DNA, the CDR3 is TGTGCCAGTAGTTCGCCAGGGCTGAACACTGAAGCTTTCTTT. It is translated as CASSSPGLNTEAFF.

This chain connects TRBV5-1 to TRBJ2-3, with a tentative D call TRBD1 (5 bases). Between the trimmed V and J ends, which lost 1 base and 1 base, there was a span of 10 bases. The CDR3 is made up of 15 amino acids. Per germline, CDR1 SGHRS and CDR2 YFSETQ. DNA for the CDR3: TGCGCCAGCAGCTTGATATGGGGCGGCACAGATACGCAGTATTTT. Translated: CASSLIWGGTDTQYF.

As concerns this clone: At the DNA level, this CDR3 is encoded by other sequences in the same sample as well. This chain links TRBV29-1 with TRBJ1-5, with 11 bases identical to TRBD1. The CDR3 extends over 13 amino acids. Germline CDR1 reads SQVTM; CDR2 reads ANQGSEA. Trimming removed 6 bases from V and 7 bases from J; junction bases left unmatched: 5. This CDR3 reads CSVGQGGDQPQHF. As DNA, the CDR3 is TGCAGCGTGGGACAGGGGGGGGACCAGCCCCAGCATTTT.

The chain combines TRBV5-1 with TRBJ1-1; 8 positions agree with TRBD1. Germline-derived CDR1 and CDR2 are SGHRS and YFSETQ. CDR3 length equals 13 residues. Trimming took 3 bases from V and 5 from J; bases not matched to a gene: 3. CDR3 protein: CASSSTGGTEAFF. The CDR3 DNA follows: TGCGCCAGCAGCTCAACAGGGGGAACTGAAGCTTTCTTT.

The rearrangement links TRBV7-2 to TRBJ2-7, with 7 nucleotides matching TRBD1. V shed 5 bases and J 4 bases; nucleotides not matched to a gene: 8. The CDR3 has 14 residues. Per germline, CDR1 SGHTA and CDR2 FQGNSA. In DNA form, the CDR3 reads TGTGCCAGCAGCGCCCGACAGGGTTCATACGAGCAGTACTTC. This encodes CASSARQGSYEQYF.

The chain has TRBV2 and TRBJ1-3; D gene ambiguous. Per germline, CDR1 SNHLY and CDR2 FYNNEI. CDR3 length: 16 residues. V shed 0 bases and J shed 7 bases, with 16 bases lying between them. Here the CDR3 reads CASSEALRVGRNTIYF. In nucleotides, the CDR3 is TGTGCCAGCAGTGAAGCGCTTCGTGTGGGGAGGAACACCATATATTTT.

The V gene is TRBV7-2, the J gene TRBJ2-1; 10 nucleotides agree with TRBD1. J was trimmed by 4 bases and V by 3 bases; bases with no gene match: 6. From germline, CDR1 is SGHTA and CDR2 FQGNSA. The CDR3 has 16 amino acids. The CDR3 loop reads CASSFTGTGVYNEQFF. DNA of the CDR3: TGTGCCAGCAGCTTTACCGGGACAGGGGTGTACAATGAGCAGTTCTTC.

V and J are TRBV5-1 and TRBJ2-6, with TRBD1 as a possible D gene (6 bases). The ends were cut back, 4 bases at V and 4 bases at J, with 18 bases in the middle. This CDR3 has 17 amino acids. The germline V gene has CDR1 SGHRS and CDR2 YFSETQ. DNA for the CDR3: TGCGCCAGCAGCGTTGGTGCAGGGGTTGCCGGGGCCAACGTCCTGACTTTC. Protein sequence: CASSVGAGVAGANVLTF.

The DNA for the CDR3 is TGTGCCAGCAGTGAACCGCGGGAGGGGCCCTACAATGAGCAGTTCTTC. Encoded protein: CASSEPREGPYNEQFF. The rearrangement uses TRBV25-1 and TRBJ2-1; TRBD2 matches 9 bases. Germline CDR1 is MGHDK and CDR2 is SYGVNS. J lost 2 bases, V lost 2 bases, and 4 bases had no gene match. The CDR3 runs 16 residues.

The chain combines TRBV28 with TRBJ2-3; 10 bases fit TRBD1. CDR1 and CDR2 (germline): MDHEN, SYDVKM. With V trimmed by 7 bases and J by 4 bases, 20 bases remained unmatched. This CDR3 region has 19 residues. CDR3 loop: CASKVSILTGGAWSDTQYF. The CDR3 region has the DNA TGTGCCAGCAAAGTTTCTATCCTGACAGGGGGCGCGTGGTCAGATACGCAGTATTTT.

The chain is built from TRBV27 and TRBJ1-4; a weak D match, TRBD1 (6 bases). V lost 5 bases and J lost 8, with 24 bases in between. The CDR3 is made up of 17 amino acids. Germline-derived CDR1 and CDR2 are MNHEY and SMNVEV (reference sequence). DNA for the CDR3: TGTGCCAGCAGTACCACCGACAGGTCCAAAGTAGGGGAAAAACTGTTTTTT. Translated: CASSTTDRSKVGEKLFF.

V and J are TRBV5-1 and TRBJ1-2; 7 nucleotides agree with TRBD1. The CDR3 runs to 14 residues. Germline V gene lookup returns CDR1 SGHRS and CDR2 YFSETQ. The trim removed 5 bases at V and 4 bases at J, leaving 8 bases unmatched. The CDR3 region is CASRVGTALYGYTF. The CDR3 nucleotides read TGCGCCAGCAGGGTCGGGACAGCTCTCTATGGCTACACCTTC.

Only one count was recorded for this clone. The chain combines TRBV19 with TRBJ2-1, with 14 nucleotides matching TRBD2. V gave up 3 bases and J gave up 7 bases; unmatched junction bases: 5. Per germline, CDR1 LNHDA and CDR2 SQIVND (reference sequence). The CDR3 has 16 amino acids. CDR3: CASSMTSGRAGNEQFF. CDR3 nucleotides: TGTGCCAGTAGTATGACTAGCGGGAGGGCGGGGAATGAGCAGTTCTTC.

This clone was observed once. The chain couples TRBV19 to TRBJ2-2; 16 bases line up with TRBD2. The length of the CDR3 is 20 residues. CDR1 LNHDA and CDR2 SQIVND come from the germline V gene (reference sequence). V dropped 4 bases and J dropped 7; count of bases not matched to a gene: 15. The CDR3 bases are TGTGCCAGTAGTACGATGTGGGGGACTAGCGGGAGGGCCGGGATCGGGGAGCTGTTTTTT. Amino acids: CASSTMWGTSGRAGIGELFF. Variable domain in full (rest from reference TRBV19 and TRBJ2-2): DGGITQSPKYLFRKEGQNVTLSCEQNLNHDAMYWYRQDPGQGLRLIYYSQIVNDFQKGDIAEGYSVSREKKESFPLTVTSAQKNPTAFYLCASSTMWGTSGRAGIGELFFGEGSRLTVL.

The gene calls are TRBV14 and TRBJ2-2, with 13 bases that match TRBD2. Unmatched junction bases numbered 2, after V lost 4 bases and J lost 6 bases. Germline values: CDR1 SGHDN, CDR2 FVKESK. This CDR3 contains 15 residues. The CDR3, as DNA: TGTGCCAGCAGCCGGACTAGCGGGAGTGCCGGGGAGCTGTTTTTT. Protein: CASSRTSGSAGELFF.

The chain joins TRBV5-1 to TRBJ2-3, with TRBD2 matching over 11 bases. The ends lost 2 bases at V and 0 bases at J; junction bases unmatched: 5. Germline V gene data show CDR1 as SGHRS and CDR2 as YFSETQ. CDR3 length: 17 residues. In DNA, the CDR3 is TGCGCCAGCAGCTTATGGACTAGCGGGTTGAGCACAGATACGCAGTATTTT. The encoded protein is CASSLWTSGLSTDTQYF.